What follows are 27 T cell receptor beta chains derived from one specimen sequenced in a study of control samples from healthy donors and cancer patients (TCRdb year 2020). The library was prepared using the immunoSEQ multiplex PCR assay. Here the immuneACCESS table is served through TCRdb, limited to in-frame sequences with V and J called. Missing clones are a known gap in these copies; in checked studies unresolved V genes cover under half, and the rest lacks a known reason. Recorded for this sample are roughly 55,000 clones; more than 85% of them occurred a single time. The ten largest make up about 1.7% of the sample. Sequencing was done on a sample of PBMCs. All receptors come from a man between 35 and 55 years old with colorectal cancer.

This clone has just one count. J is TRBJ1-2 and V is TRBV5-1; TRBD1 aligns across 7 bases. The CDR3 consists of 14 residues. The V gene end was trimmed by 3 bases and the J gene end by 6 bases; junction bases not matched to a gene: 8. Germline V gene sequence: CDR1 SGHRS, CDR2 YFSETQ. The CDR3 DNA reads TGCGCCAGCAGCTCAACAGGGGTTGCCGATGGCTACACCTTC. It translates to CASSSTGVADGYTF.

The chain carries TRBV6-5 and TRBJ2-3; 8 nucleotides agree with TRBD1. The CDR3 length is 13 residues. The V and J ends lost 6 bases and 5 bases, in that order; junction bases with no gene match: 4. Looked up from germline, CDR1 is MNHEY and CDR2 is SVGAGI. CDR3 protein: CASSRTGGDTQYF. The CDR3 coding sequence is TGTGCCAGCAGCAGAACAGGGGGAGATACGCAGTATTTT.

This rearrangement joins TRBV7-3 to TRBJ2-7; tentative D call: TRBD1 (5 bases). The CDR3 sequence is 13 residues long. The V and J ends lost 2 bases and 3 bases respectively, with 8 bases between them. Looked up from germline, CDR1 is SGHTA and CDR2 is FQGTGA. The CDR3 loop is CASSLYRFYEQYF. DNA for the CDR3: TGTGCCAGCAGCTTATACAGGTTCTACGAGCAGTACTTC.

This chain connects TRBV7-6 to TRBJ1-5; 9 bases align to TRBD1. Germline V lookup: CDR1 SGHVS, CDR2 FNYEAQ. The CDR3 totals 15 residues. Trimming removed 4 bases from V and 6 bases from J; junction bases left unmatched: 7. The CDR3 is CASSSGTGKGQPQHF. In nucleotides, the CDR3 is TGTGCCAGCAGCTCCGGGACAGGGAAAGGTCAGCCCCAGCATTTT.

J is TRBJ1-3 and V is TRBV6-1; tentative D call: TRBD1 (5 bases). The V end was cut by 3 bases, the J end by 4 bases, with 16 bases between. The CDR3 has 16 amino acids. The germline gives CDR1 MNHNS, CDR2 SASEGT. CDR3 in DNA: TGTGCCAGCAGTGAGACTCTCCCAGGGATCGGAAACACCATATATTTT. As protein: CASSETLPGIGNTIYF.

V gene TRBV11-2 combines with J gene TRBJ2-3, with unresolved D. Germline V CDR1 and CDR2: SGHAT, FQNNGV. The CDR3 has 14 residues. Trimming cost V 0 bases and J 2 bases, with 6 bases left between them. The CDR3 DNA reads as TGTGCCAGCAGCTTAGAGAGGACCACAGATACGCAGTATTTT. As protein: CASSLERTTDTQYF.

V is TRBV19 and J is TRBJ2-7; TRBD1 matches at 8 bases. The CDR3 consists of 15 residues. CDR1 is LNHDA and CDR2 is SQIVND in the germline V gene (reference sequence). Trimming cost V 3 bases and J 4 bases; bases outside gene matches: 8. CDR3 nucleotide sequence: TGTGCCAGTAGTATCATGGCAGGGGGCGTGTACGAGCAGTACTTC. Translating gives CASSIMAGGVYEQYF. Variable domain in full (rest from reference TRBV19 and TRBJ2-7): DGGITQSPKYLFRKEGQNVTLSCEQNLNHDAMYWYRQDPGQGLRLIYYSQIVNDFQKGDIAEGYSVSREKKESFPLTVTSAQKNPTAFYLCASSIMAGGVYEQYFGPGTRLTVT.

V gene TRBV7-2 combines with J gene TRBJ1-1; D is unclear. This CDR3 is 13 amino acids long. V lost 6 bases to trimming and J lost 4 bases, with 12 bases between them. CDR1 is SGHTA, CDR2 FQGNSA, per germline. The CDR3 bases are TGTGCCAGCAGATCTCCCGGAGTCACTGAAGCTTTCTTT. It translates to CASRSPGVTEAFF.

This sequence joins TRBV5-1 and TRBJ2-1; weak D call: TRBD2 (6 bases). The V and J ends lost 4 bases and 6 bases respectively, with 20 bases between them. The CDR3 is made up of 16 amino acids. Germline CDR1 is SGHRS and CDR2 is YFSETQ. This CDR3 is CASSSTTGTGVNEQFF. The CDR3 DNA sequence: TGCGCCAGCAGCAGCACGACCGGGACGGGGGTCAATGAGCAGTTCTTC.

The chain couples TRBV18 to TRBJ2-3; no firm D call. Germline V lookup: CDR1 KGHSH, CDR2 LQKENI. The CDR3 has 11 residues. V was trimmed by 3 bases and J by 7 bases, leaving 5 bases between them. The CDR3: CASSPENTQYF. CDR3 DNA: TGTGCCAGCTCACCGGAGAATACGCAGTATTTT.

The J gene is TRBJ2-1, the V gene TRBV6-5; D gene ambiguous. The V end lost 0 bases, the J end lost 4 bases, and 13 bases lay between the germline ends. There are 16 residues in the CDR3. From germline, CDR1 is MNHEY and CDR2 SVGAGI. CDR3: CASSYSSVGHYNEQFF. The CDR3 DNA sequence: TGTGCCAGCAGTTACTCGTCAGTGGGCCATTACAATGAGCAGTTCTTC.

The rearrangement uses TRBV7-9 and TRBJ1-5; 7 bases map to TRBD1. Germline-derived CDR1 and CDR2 are SEHNR and FQNEAQ (reference sequence). V was clipped by 5 bases and J by 1 base; unmatched bases: 2. CDR3 length equals 14 residues. In DNA, the CDR3 is TGTGCCAGCAGCCCAGGGGGGAGCAATCAGCCCCAGCATTTT. Its translation: CASSPGGSNQPQHF.

J is TRBJ2-3 and V is TRBV5-4; tentatively, D is TRBD1 (5 bases). Trimming removed 1 base at V and 2 bases at J, with 14 bases between. The length of the CDR3 is 16 residues. Germline CDR1 and CDR2: SGHNT and YYREEE (reference sequence). The CDR3 nucleotides are TGTGCCAGCAGCTTGATGGCAGGGTCTTACACAGATACGCAGTATTTT. Protein sequence: CASSLMAGSYTDTQYF.

The chain couples TRBV19 to TRBJ1-5; D not certain. The germline V gene encodes CDR1 LNHDA and CDR2 SQIVND (reference sequence). V was cut by 10 bases and J by 0 bases, with 13 bases left in between. The length of the CDR3 is 14 residues. CDR3 bases: TGTGCCACCTCAATAAGAGATAGCAATCAGCCCCAGCATTTT. This gives the protein CATSIRDSNQPQHF.

This chain joins TRBV9 and TRBJ2-3; D is unclear. V lost 2 bases and J 4 bases, leaving 11 bases between the germline ends. The CDR3 extends over 14 amino acids. Germline-derived CDR1 and CDR2 are SGDLS and YYNGEE. The CDR3 region has the DNA TGTGCCAGCAGCGTGGATGACTGGGCAGATACGCAGTATTTT. This codes for CASSVDDWADTQYF.

This chain connects TRBV7-2 to TRBJ2-3; weak D call: TRBD1 (6 bases). CDR1 and CDR2 (germline): SGHTA, FQGNSA. This CDR3 has 14 residues. With 4 bases removed from V and 0 bases from J, the gap between germline ends came to 8 bases. CDR3 sequence (DNA): TGTGCCAGCAGCTCGGACAGAAGCACAGATACGCAGTATTTT. This codes for CASSSDRSTDTQYF.

V is TRBV7-9 and J is TRBJ1-1; D uncertain. CDR3 length: 13 residues. V was shortened by 5 bases and J by 3 bases, with 10 bases between the two germline ends. The germline CDR1 and CDR2 sequences are SEHNR and FQNEAQ (reference sequence). This CDR3 is CASSKHQDTEAFF. CDR3 sequence (DNA): TGTGCCAGCAGCAAACACCAGGACACTGAAGCTTTCTTT. Filled out from reference TRBV7-9 and TRBJ1-1, the complete variable domain reads DTGVSQNPRHKITKRGQNVTFRCDPISEHNRLYWYRQTLGQGPEFLTYFQNEAQLEKSRLLSDRFSAERPKGSFSTLEIQRTEQGDSAMYLCASSKHQDTEAFFGQGTRLTVV.

The gene calls are TRBV5-4 and TRBJ1-2; D uncertain. The CDR3 covers 14 residues. Trimming left V 3 bases short and J 2 bases short, with 11 bases between. The germline V gene encodes CDR1 SGHNT and CDR2 YYREEE (reference sequence). CDR3 region: CASSWEDRNYGYTF. CDR3 nucleotide sequence: TGTGCCAGCAGCTGGGAGGACCGAAACTATGGCTACACCTTC.

The chain employs TRBV2 and TRBJ1-5, with 7 nucleotides matching TRBD1. Germline assignment: CDR1 SNHLY and CDR2 FYNNEI. V was clipped by 1 base and J by 1 base; unmatched bases: 1. There are 15 residues in the CDR3. The CDR3 DNA is TGTGCCAGCAGTGAAGGCAGGGGGAGCAATCAGCCCCAGCATTTT. Residues: CASSEGRGSNQPQHF.

This clone appeared once. V gene TRBV5-1 combines with J gene TRBJ2-4, with no clear D. This CDR3 has 11 amino acids. Between the trimmed V and J ends, which lost 0 bases and 5 bases, there was a span of 0 bases. CDR1 and CDR2 (germline): SGHRS, YFSETQ. CDR3 sequence: CASSLENIQYF. The DNA for the CDR3 is TGCGCCAGCAGCTTGGAAAACATTCAGTACTTC. Filled out from reference TRBV5-1 and TRBJ2-4, the complete variable domain reads KAGVTQTPRYLIKTRGQQVTLSCSPISGHRSVSWYQQTPGQGLQFLFEYFSETQRNKGNFPGRFSGRQFSNSRSEMNVSTLELGDSALYLCASSLENIQYFGAGTRLSVL.

The V call is TRBV6-5, the J call TRBJ2-6, with 7 bases aligning to TRBD2. Unmatched junction bases numbered 4, after V lost 6 bases and J lost 2 bases. CDR3 length equals 15 residues. Germline V CDR1 and CDR2: MNHEY, SVGAGI. The CDR3: CASRLGGTGANVLTF. DNA of the CDR3: TGTGCCAGCAGATTGGGAGGGACTGGGGCCAACGTCCTGACTTTC.

V usage is TRBV7-2 and J usage is TRBJ2-2, with 12 bases lining up with TRBD2. Per the germline V gene, CDR1 is SGHTA and CDR2 is FQGNSA. J was trimmed by 6 bases and V by 4 bases; bases with no gene match: 6. CDR3 length equals 16 residues. The CDR3 coding sequence is TGTGCCAGCAGCTCTCGACTAGCGGGGGTCTCCGGGGAGCTGTTTTTT. Encoded protein: CASSSRLAGVSGELFF.

The rearrangement uses TRBV2 and TRBJ1-2, with D perhaps TRBD1 (6 bases). V lost 3 bases, J lost 8 bases, and 10 bases lay in between. The CDR3 has 12 amino acids. Germline CDR1 SNHLY, CDR2 FYNNEI. The chain's CDR3 is CASSDWGRGYTF. The CDR3 bases are TGTGCCAGCAGTGATTGGGGGCGCGGCTACACCTTC.

The chain uses TRBV4-2 and TRBJ2-5; possibly TRBD1 for D (6 bases). Trimming removed 1 base at V and 4 bases at J, with 25 bases between. CDR3 length: 19 residues. Germline CDR1 reads LGHNA; CDR2 reads YNFKEQ. For the CDR3, the DNA is TGTGCCAGCAGCCAAGCCCCCGTAGGTAGCTCAGGGGTCGGAGAGACCCAGTACTTC. It codes for CASSQAPVGSSGVGETQYF.

The chain combines TRBV5-1 with TRBJ2-2, with 8 bases identical to TRBD1. Germline V gives CDR1 SGHRS, CDR2 YFSETQ. The CDR3 loop spans 16 amino acids. The V gene end was trimmed by 4 bases and the J gene end by 1 base; junction bases not matched to a gene: 6. The CDR3 DNA is TGCGCCAGCAGCCCAGGGGGCGCAGGGAACACCGGGGAGCTGTTTTTT. Protein product: CASSPGGAGNTGELFF.

The chain joins TRBV12-5 to TRBJ2-7, with D hard to call. The V end was cut by 1 base, the J end by 12 bases, with 13 bases between. The CDR3 consists of 12 residues. In germline, CDR1 is LGHNT, CDR2 FRNRAP. This CDR3 is CASGLDDVLRYF. The DNA for the CDR3 is TGTGCTAGTGGTTTGGACGACGTTCTAAGGTACTTC.

The chain combines TRBV20-1 with TRBJ2-1; 9 nucleotides align to TRBD2. J lost 3 bases, V lost 3 bases, and 3 bases had no gene match. CDR3 size: 14 residues. CDR1 and CDR2 from the germline V gene are DFQATT and SNEGSKA (reference sequence). In nucleotides, the CDR3 is TGCAGTGCTAGTCTTAGCGGGGGCTACAATGAGCAGTTCTTC. It translates to CSASLSGGYNEQFF.